A single sample is the source of the 5 T cell receptor beta chains below, sequenced in a study of blood T cells in healthy people across ages. Together with a sample-barcoded 5' primer, a J-beta primer mix was included in a second PCR lasting about 6 to 11 cycles. TCRdb analysed the 5' RACE reads with MiXCR anew, one entry per CDR3 protein. In the table there are 1.5 million to 2 million distinct CDR3 sequences, around half of which are singletons. Sequenced sample: blood. The source is a woman between 35 and 50 years old in good health.

A few counts support this clonotype. This chain links TRBV3-1 with TRBJ2-7; D is unclear. CDR3 length: 15 amino acids. V lost 4 bases to trimming and J lost 3 bases, with 16 bases between them. Germline V gene sequence: CDR1 LGHDT, CDR2 YNNKEL (reference sequence). CDR3 residues: CASSPDPNSYYEQYF. DNA of the CDR3: TGTGCCAGCAGCCCGGACCCTAACTCGTACTACGAGCAGTACTTC.

The J gene is TRBJ2-1, the V gene TRBV6-2 or TRBV6-3; 8 bases are shared with TRBD2. The CDR3 extends over 15 amino acids. After removal of 2 bases from V and 7 bases from J, the junction contained 7 bases not matched to a gene. Germline V gene data show CDR1 as MNHEY and CDR2 as SVGEGT. CDR3 DNA sequence: TGTGCCAGCAGTTACGGGCGGGGGGTGTGGAATGAGCAGTTCTTC. This translates into CASSYGRGVWNEQFF.

This clonotype turned up a few times. This chain joins TRBV7-2 and TRBJ2-4; a weak D match, TRBD1 (6 bases). This CDR3 is 14 amino acids long. Trimming removed 2 bases at V and 8 bases at J, with 13 bases between. CDR1 is SGHTA and CDR2 is FQGNSA in the germline V gene. The CDR3 reads CASSLFVGADIQYF. The CDR3 bases are TGTGCCAGCAGCTTATTTGTGGGGGCGGACATTCAGTACTTC.

As for this clonotype: A much larger clone differs by one base, so this may be a read error. The rearrangement joins TRBV4-1 to TRBJ2-1; D perhaps matches TRBD1 (6 bases). Germline V gene lookup returns CDR1 MGHRA and CDR2 YSYEKL. Trimming stripped 3 bases from V and 8 bases from J, with 14 bases between. The CDR3 runs 14 residues. CDR3 protein: CASSQMTGLDEQFF. In DNA form, the CDR3 reads TGCGCCAGCAGCCAGATGACAGGTCTCGATGAGCAGTTCTTC.

This clonotype was seen a few times. Germline is not matched at one junction end, which may reflect a read error. The CDR3 sequence: CASSVGGFNQPQHF. The CDR3 DNA sequence: TGTGCCAGCAGTGTAGGGGGATTCAATCAGCCCCAGCATTTT. The chain has TRBV9 and TRBJ1-5; D might be TRBD1 (6 bases). This CDR3 is 14 amino acids long. Germline V gene data show CDR1 as SGDLS and CDR2 as YYNGEE.